Following are 28 T cell receptor beta chains from one sample sequenced in a study of radiotherapy plus CTLA-4 blockade in lung cancer. Data came from immunoSEQ multiplex PCR; TCRdb stores just in-frame clones and leaves some out. The table shows 55,000 to 80,000 clones, with around four fifths occurring only once. The specimen comprised peripheral blood, sampled from a patient treated with radiotherapy plus ipilimumab. The receptors were gathered from a human donor with non-small cell lung cancer who had a complete response to radiotherapy plus ipilimumab.

V and J are TRBV27 and TRBJ2-2, with D maybe TRBD1 (6 bases). V was shortened by 7 bases and J by 0 bases, with 9 bases between the two germline ends. The germline gives CDR1 MNHEY, CDR2 SMNVEV (reference sequence). The CDR3 is 14 residues long. The CDR3 sequence: CASKGHTNTGELFF. CDR3 in DNA: TGTGCCAGCAAGGGACACACGAACACCGGGGAGCTGTTTTTT.

The chain employs TRBV15 and TRBJ1-1; 10 bases fit TRBD1. Germline V gene sequence: CDR1 LNHNV, CDR2 YYDKDF (reference sequence). The V gene end was trimmed by 8 bases and the J gene end by 0 bases; junction bases not matched to a gene: 6. This CDR3 is built from 15 residues. CDR3 loop: CATGRQGAMNTEAFF. The CDR3, as DNA: TGTGCCACCGGGAGACAGGGGGCGATGAACACTGAAGCTTTCTTT.

This clone was seen a few times. The CDR3 nucleotides read TGCGCCAGCAGCCAAGATCGAACTAGTCCATACGAGCAGTACTTC. Protein: CASSQDRTSPYEQYF. This rearrangement joins TRBV4-1 to TRBJ2-7; D is possibly TRBD2 (5 bases). Germline loops: CDR1 MGHRA, CDR2 YSYEKL. This CDR3 region has 15 residues. Trimming removed 0 bases at V and 4 bases at J, with 13 bases between.

This chain joins TRBV19 and TRBJ1-5, with 8 nucleotides matching TRBD1. Germline V gene sequence: CDR1 LNHDA, CDR2 SQIVND (reference sequence). The CDR3 is made up of 13 amino acids. The junction had 4 bases not matched to a gene; V was cut back by 9 bases and J by 3 bases. CDR3: CASKQGDNQPQHF. CDR3 nucleotide sequence: TGTGCCAGCAAACAGGGGGACAATCAGCCCCAGCATTTT.

The CDR3 DNA reads as TGTGCCAGCAGCTGGACGGAGAACACTGAAGCTTTCTTT. Translating it yields CASSWTENTEAFF. V and J are TRBV27 and TRBJ1-1; no clear D gene. The length of the CDR3 is 13 residues. Germline CDR1 reads MNHEY; CDR2 reads SMNVEV (reference sequence). V was cut by 6 bases and J by 1 base, with 9 bases left in between.

The rearrangement uses TRBV27 and TRBJ1-5; the D gene is possibly TRBD1 (6 bases). CDR1 is MNHEY and CDR2 is SMNVEV in the germline V gene (reference sequence). Trimming took off 6 bases at V and 9 bases at J, with 18 bases between the two ends. There are 14 residues in the CDR3. CDR3 nucleotides: TGTGCCAGCAGCGAAGGACAGTACCTAGGGCCCCAGCATTTT. This translates into CASSEGQYLGPQHF.

DNA of the CDR3: TGTGCCAGCAGCTTTGGACAGAACTACAATGAGCAGTTCTTC. Protein sequence: CASSFGQNYNEQFF. This chain connects TRBV5-8 to TRBJ2-1; the D gene is possibly TRBD1 (6 bases). V lost 2 bases, J lost 3 bases, and 9 bases lay in between. This CDR3 is 14 amino acids long. Germline assignment: CDR1 SGHTS and CDR2 YDEGEE.

The CDR3: CASSLDRGRYGYTF. The CDR3 DNA is TGTGCCAGCAGCTTAGACCGGGGGCGATATGGCTACACCTTC. The rearrangement links TRBV7-2 to TRBJ1-2, with D possibly being TRBD1 (6 bases). This CDR3 is built from 14 residues. CDR1 is SGHTA, CDR2 FQGNSA, per germline. Trimming left V 1 base short and J 5 bases short, with 11 bases between.

This sequence joins TRBV7-2 and TRBJ1-5, with D tentatively TRBD1 (5 bases). Trimming cost V 3 bases and J 3 bases, with 9 bases left between them. CDR3 length: 14 residues. Germline CDR1 SGHTA, CDR2 FQGNSA. This chain's CDR3 is CASSFGGYNQPQHF. The CDR3, as DNA: TGTGCCAGCAGCTTCGGGGGTTACAATCAGCCCCAGCATTTT.

The genes are TRBV15 and TRBJ1-2, with D perhaps matching TRBD1 (6 bases). CDR3 length: 16 amino acids. Trimming took 1 base from V and 4 from J, leaving 16 bases between them. Germline V gene data show CDR1 as LNHNV and CDR2 as YYDKDF (reference sequence). CDR3 region: CATSRVKTTGGYGYTF. The CDR3 bases are TGTGCCACCAGCAGAGTCAAAACGACAGGTGGCTATGGCTACACCTTC. Full variable domain (rest looked up from reference TRBV15 and TRBJ1-2): DAMVIQNPRYQVTQFGKPVTLSCSQTLNHNVMYWYQQKSSQAPKLLFHYYDKDFNNEADTPDNFQSRRPNTSFCFLDIRSPGLGDTAMYLCATSRVKTTGGYGYTFGSGTRLTVV.

This clone was observed a few times. This chain joins TRBV7-9 and TRBJ2-5, with 8 bases aligning to TRBD2. Trimming removed 7 bases from V and 2 bases from J; junction bases left unmatched: 9. The CDR3 spans 15 residues. Looked up from germline, CDR1 is SEHNR and CDR2 is FQNEAQ (reference sequence). CDR3 in DNA: TGTGCCAGCACCTATTCTAAGCGGGGGCAAGAGACCCAGTACTTC. Residues: CASTYSKRGQETQYF.

The chain's CDR3 is CASSPRGLLGHDTQYF. In DNA form, the CDR3 reads TGTGCCAGCAGCCCCCGAGGTCTGCTGGGGCACGATACGCAGTATTTT. V is TRBV11-2 and J is TRBJ2-3; the D gene is possibly TRBD1 (5 bases). The germline CDR1 and CDR2 sequences are SGHAT and FQNNGV. The CDR3 is 16 residues long. Trimming shortened V by 5 bases and J by 6 bases, and 21 bases separated the two germline ends.

The rearrangement links TRBV4-3 to TRBJ2-3, with 11 positions matching TRBD2. Germline V CDR1 and CDR2: LGHNA, YSLEER. The CDR3 is 21 amino acids. J lost 5 bases, V lost 1 base, and 20 bases had no gene match. CDR3 region: CASSQGAVSGRVRIHVDTQYF. The DNA of the CDR3 is TGCGCCAGCAGCCAAGGAGCGGTTAGCGGGAGGGTAAGGATTCATGTAGATACGCAGTATTTT.

The rearrangement joins TRBV7-2 to TRBJ2-5, with unresolved D. The CDR3 sequence is 12 residues long. Germline lookup yields CDR1 SGHTA and CDR2 FQGNSA. V gave up 8 bases and J gave up 2 bases, with 9 bases separating them. This CDR3 is CASGPYQETQYF. CDR3 coding DNA: TGTGCCAGCGGTCCCTATCAAGAGACCCAGTACTTC. Based on the CDR3 plus reference TRBV7-2 and TRBJ2-5, the full variable domain is GAGVSQSPSNKVTEKGKDVELRCDPISGHTALYWYRQSLGQGLEFLIYFQGNSAPDKSGLPSDRFSAERTGGSVSTLTIQRTQQEDSAVYLCASGPYQETQYFGPGTRLLVL.

This rearrangement joins TRBV21-1 to TRBJ1-2. TRBV21-1 is shown as a pseudogene. This CDR3 contains 12 residues. This CDR3 reads CASSTANYGYTF. The CDR3 DNA reads as TGTGCCAGCAGCACGGCTAACTATGGCTACACCTTC.

The count of this clone is one. The chain links TRBV21-1 to TRBJ2-3; the table's D call, TRBD2, has no DNA check behind it. TRBV21-1 is recorded as a pseudogene. The CDR3 covers 14 residues. The CDR3 sequence is CASSPGGSTDTQYF. The CDR3 DNA is TGTGCCAGCAGCCCAGGAGGGAGCACAGATACGCAGTATTTT.

This clone has a single count. The J gene is TRBJ1-5, the V gene TRBV19; D perhaps matches TRBD1 (6 bases). V lost 10 bases, J lost 0 bases, and 16 bases lay in between. CDR3 length equals 15 residues. Germline V lookup: CDR1 LNHDA, CDR2 SQIVND (reference sequence). The CDR3 nucleotides are TGTGCCACCCTACAGGGTCCTTATAGCAATCAGCCCCAGCATTTT. Translating it yields CATLQGPYSNQPQHF.

The V gene is TRBV6-9, the J gene TRBJ1-2; perhaps TRBD1 as D (5 bases). Germline V gives CDR1 MNHGY, CDR2 SVAAGI. CDR3 size: 14 residues. The V gene lost 3 bases and the J gene lost 3 bases, with 11 bases spanning the gap. CDR3 residues: CASSYSPGYYGYTF. In DNA form, the CDR3 reads TGTGCCAGCAGTTACTCCCCAGGGTACTATGGCTACACCTTC.

The rearrangement joins TRBV7-2 to TRBJ2-1; 7 bases agree with TRBD2. V shed 1 base and J 8 bases; nucleotides not matched to a gene: 5. This CDR3 region has 14 residues. In germline, CDR1 is SGHTA, CDR2 FQGNSA. The CDR3 region is CASSLVRGDYEQFF. The CDR3 nucleotides are TGTGCCAGCAGCTTAGTTCGGGGGGACTATGAGCAGTTCTTC.

This clone was seen a few times. This rearrangement joins TRBV5-1 to TRBJ2-2; 7 nucleotides line up with TRBD1. CDR3 length: 14 residues. Germline V gene data show CDR1 as SGHRS and CDR2 as YFSETQ. Germline trimming cut 4 bases from V and 6 bases from J; bases unmatched to any gene: 6. CDR3 DNA sequence: TGCGCCAGCAGCCGATCGACAGGGTCCGGGGAGCTGTTTTTT. It encodes CASSRSTGSGELFF.

The J gene is TRBJ1-1, the V gene TRBV7-9; TRBD1 might be the D (5 bases). CDR3 length: 14 residues. The germline CDR1 and CDR2 sequences are SEHNR and FQNEAQ (reference sequence). The germline V and J ends were trimmed by 6 bases and 5 bases, with 16 bases remaining between them. CDR3 sequence reads: CASRPQGPKTEAFF. CDR3 in DNA: TGTGCCAGCAGACCCCAGGGCCCCAAGACTGAAGCTTTCTTT.

The rearrangement uses TRBV4-3 and TRBJ2-5; TRBD2 matches 7 bases. J lost 9 bases, V lost 0 bases, and 7 bases had no gene match. There are 14 residues in the CDR3. Germline-derived CDR1 and CDR2 are LGHNA and YSLEER. The CDR3 sequence is CASSQEWPRGAQYF. In nucleotides, the CDR3 is TGCGCCAGCAGCCAAGAATGGCCTCGGGGGGCCCAGTACTTC.

The chain joins TRBV2 to TRBJ2-1; D is undetermined. Germline V lookup: CDR1 SNHLY, CDR2 FYNNEI. The CDR3 runs to 11 residues. Trimming removed 6 bases from V and 7 bases from J, with 7 bases in between. CDR3 residues: CASRYDNEQFF. Here the CDR3 DNA reads TGTGCCAGCAGGTACGATAATGAGCAGTTCTTC.

This clone has just one count. Mismatch with germline at one junction end may stem from a read error. The rearrangement links TRBV7-7 to TRBJ2-5; 8 nucleotides match TRBD2. Germline assignment: CDR1 SSHAT and CDR2 FNYEAQ (reference sequence). The CDR3 totals 15 residues. In DNA, the CDR3 is TGTGCTAGCAGCCGTAGCGGGGTCGCCCAAGAGACCCAGTACTTC. Its translation: CASSRSGVAQETQYF. The full variable domain, with the rest looked up from reference TRBV7-7 and TRBJ2-5, is GAGVSQSPRYKVTKRGQDVTLRCDPISSHATLYWYQQALGQGPEFLTYFNYEAQPDKSGLPSDRFSAERPEGSISTLTIQRTEQRDSAMYRCASSRSGVAQETQYFGPGTRLLVL.

The chain uses TRBV19 and TRBJ1-2; 9 nucleotides align to TRBD1. The CDR3 loop spans 16 amino acids. V shed 4 bases and J 0 bases; nucleotides not matched to a gene: 6. The germline V gene encodes CDR1 LNHDA and CDR2 SQIVND (reference sequence). The CDR3 bases are TGTGCCAGTAGTAACCCCAGACAGGGGGCTAACTATGGCTACACCTTC. It encodes CASSNPRQGANYGYTF.

J is TRBJ2-7 and V is TRBV30; no definite D call. The CDR3 runs 13 residues. Germline V CDR1 and CDR2: GTSNPN, SVGIG (reference sequence). V was trimmed by 2 bases and J by 2 bases, leaving 10 bases between them. CDR3 loop: CAWSNGVTYEQYV. The CDR3 DNA reads as TGTGCCTGGAGTAACGGCGTCACCTACGAGCAGTACGTC.

The CDR3, as DNA: TGTGCCAGTAGGGCTAGCGGGGGACAAGAGACCCAGTACTTC. It yields the protein CASRASGGQETQYF. The V call is TRBV19, the J call TRBJ2-5; 10 bases fit TRBD2. Germline-derived CDR1 and CDR2 are LNHDA and SQIVND (reference sequence). The CDR3 length is 14 residues. Trimming cost V 6 bases and J 2 bases; bases outside gene matches: 3.

This clone was seen only a few times. V gene TRBV10-3 combines with J gene TRBJ1-2; D gene ambiguous. The V gene lost 3 bases and the J gene lost 4 bases, with 12 bases spanning the gap. This CDR3 is built from 14 residues. Per the germline V gene, CDR1 is ENHRY and CDR2 is SYGVKD. CDR3: CAISDPGRIYGYTF. The CDR3 nucleotides are TGTGCCATCAGTGATCCGGGCAGGATCTATGGCTACACCTTC.